A selection of T cell receptor beta chains follows, all from one sample in a study of CD8 T cells in Susac syndrome. TCRdb redid the calling of the immunoSEQ multiplex PCR reads with MiXCR, one entry per CDR3 protein. This sample has about 200,000 distinct CDR3 sequences; over 85% occur once, and the top ten carry 0.09% to 0.12%. The sequenced material came from CD4+ T cells from PBMCs. These receptors were collected from a human donor in good health. Each CDR3 is given with its conserved first and last residue. The D gene is left open where the match is weak. The size entry is marked missing in some rows and otherwise reads once, few, many or a size class.

TRBJ1-4	.	.	TRBV29-1	CSVQETNEKLFF	TGCAGCGTTCAAGAAACTAATGAAAAACTGTTTTTT
TRBJ2-5	TRBD2	.	TRBV11-3	CASSLAGGGRETQYF	TGTGCCAGCAGCTTAGCTGGCGGGGGGCGGGAGACCCAGTACTTC
TRBJ2-4	.	.	TRBV6-2/TRBV6-3	CASSYGAIAKNIQYF	TGTGCCAGCAGTTATGGGGCGATAGCCAAAAACATTCAGTACTTC
TRBJ1-6	TRBD1	.	TRBV6-2/TRBV6-3	CASRGIGTDGSPLHF	TGTGCCAGCAGGGGCATAGGGACAGACGGTTCACCCCTCCACTTT
TRBJ2-1	TRBD2	.	TRBV11-1	CASSLRGLAGGSYNEQFF	TGTGCCAGCAGCTTAAGGGGACTAGCGGGGGGCTCCTACAATGAGCAGTTCTTC
TRBJ2-5	.	.	TRBV11-3	CASSLDGGDEETQYF	TGTGCCAGCAGCTTAGATGGAGGGGACGAGGAGACCCAGTACTTC
TRBJ2-3	TRBD1	.	TRBV5-4	CASSFGTGTTDTQYF	TGTGCCAGCAGCTTCGGGACAGGGACAACAGATACGCAGTATTTT
TRBJ2-5	.	few	TRBV9	CASSPRQDSEARETQYF	TGTGCCAGCAGCCCGCGCCAGGACTCCGAAGCGAGAGAGACCCAGTACTTC
TRBJ1-4	.	.	TRBV7-8	CASSHLGAGTNEKLFF	TGTGCCAGCAGCCACCTGGGGGCGGGAACTAATGAAAAACTGTTTTTT
TRBJ1-5	TRBD1	.	TRBV7-2	CASGKFGTGEQPQHF	TGTGCCAGCGGTAAATTCGGGACAGGGGAACAGCCCCAGCATTTT
TRBJ2-2	.	.	TRBV20-1	CSVTKHSNTGELFF	TGCAGTGTTACAAAACACAGTAACACCGGGGAGCTGTTTTTT